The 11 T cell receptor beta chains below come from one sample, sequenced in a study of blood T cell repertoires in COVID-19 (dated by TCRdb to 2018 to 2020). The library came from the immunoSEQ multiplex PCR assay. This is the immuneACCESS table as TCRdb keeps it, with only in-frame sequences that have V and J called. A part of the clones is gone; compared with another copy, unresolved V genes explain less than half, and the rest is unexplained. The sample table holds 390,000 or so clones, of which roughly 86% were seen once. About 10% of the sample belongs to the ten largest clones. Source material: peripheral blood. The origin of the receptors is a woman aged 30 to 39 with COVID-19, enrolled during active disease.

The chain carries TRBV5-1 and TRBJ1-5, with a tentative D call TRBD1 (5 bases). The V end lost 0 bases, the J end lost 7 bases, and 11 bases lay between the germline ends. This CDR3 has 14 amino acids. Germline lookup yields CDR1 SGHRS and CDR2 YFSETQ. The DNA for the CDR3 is TGCGCCAGCAGCTTGGGGGCGGAGGGGCAGCCCCAGCATTTT. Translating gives CASSLGAEGQPQHF.

In DNA, the CDR3 is TGCAGCGTTGAAGATCCAGGGACAGGGTGGAATGAGCAGTTCTTC. This codes for CSVEDPGTGWNEQFF. The genes are TRBV29-1 and TRBJ2-1, with TRBD1 matching over 9 bases. After removal of 0 bases from V and 7 bases from J, the junction contained 7 bases not matched to a gene. Germline V gene data show CDR1 as SQVTM and CDR2 as ANQGSEA. The length of the CDR3 is 15 residues.

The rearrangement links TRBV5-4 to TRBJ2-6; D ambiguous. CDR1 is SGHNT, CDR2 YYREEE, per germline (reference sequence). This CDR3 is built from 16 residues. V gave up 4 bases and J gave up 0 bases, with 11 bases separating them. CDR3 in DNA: TGTGCCAGCAGCACAAAGGAGCGCTCTGGGGCCAACGTCCTGACTTTC. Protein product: CASSTKERSGANVLTF.

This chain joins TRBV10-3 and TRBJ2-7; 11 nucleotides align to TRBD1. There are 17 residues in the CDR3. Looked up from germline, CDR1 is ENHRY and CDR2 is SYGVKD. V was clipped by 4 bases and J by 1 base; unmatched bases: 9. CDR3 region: CAISASGTGGRSYEQYF. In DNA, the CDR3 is TGTGCCATCAGTGCCTCCGGGACAGGGGGTAGGTCCTACGAGCAGTACTTC.

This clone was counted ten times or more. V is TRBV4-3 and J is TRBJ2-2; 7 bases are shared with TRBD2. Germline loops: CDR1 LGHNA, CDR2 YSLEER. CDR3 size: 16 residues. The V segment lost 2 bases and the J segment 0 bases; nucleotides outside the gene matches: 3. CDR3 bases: TGCGCCAGCAGCCAACTAGCGGCAGCGAACACCGGGGAGCTGTTTTTT. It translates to CASSQLAAANTGELFF.

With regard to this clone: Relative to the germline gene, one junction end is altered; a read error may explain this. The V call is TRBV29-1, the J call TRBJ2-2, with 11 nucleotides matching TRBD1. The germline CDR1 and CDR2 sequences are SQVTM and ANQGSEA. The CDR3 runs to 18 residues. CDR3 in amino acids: CSVEGPGTGGAKPGELFF. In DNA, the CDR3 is TGCAGCGTAGAAGGGCCGGGGACAGGGGGGGCCAAACCCGGGGAGCTGTTTTTT.

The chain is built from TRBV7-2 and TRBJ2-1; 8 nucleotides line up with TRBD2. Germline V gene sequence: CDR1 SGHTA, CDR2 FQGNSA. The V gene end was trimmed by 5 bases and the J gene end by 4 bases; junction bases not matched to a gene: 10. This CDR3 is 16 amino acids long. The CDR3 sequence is CASSPIAGFGYNEQFF. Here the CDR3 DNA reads TGTGCCAGCAGCCCCATAGCGGGATTCGGTTACAATGAGCAGTTCTTC.

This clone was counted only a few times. The chain's CDR3 is CASSLDGGRASYEQYF. CDR3 DNA sequence: TGTGCCAGCAGCTTGGATGGGGGGAGGGCGTCCTACGAGCAGTACTTC. The gene calls are TRBV5-4 and TRBJ2-7; TRBD2 matches at 7 bases. Germline assignment: CDR1 SGHNT and CDR2 YYREEE (reference sequence). The CDR3 is made up of 16 amino acids. Trimming removed 0 bases from V and 1 base from J; junction bases left unmatched: 7.

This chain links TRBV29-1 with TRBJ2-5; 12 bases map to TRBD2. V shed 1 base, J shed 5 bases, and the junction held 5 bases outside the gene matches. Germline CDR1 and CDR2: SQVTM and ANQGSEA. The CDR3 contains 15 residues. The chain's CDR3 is CSVEALAGGPETQYF. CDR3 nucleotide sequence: TGCAGCGTTGAAGCACTAGCGGGAGGTCCGGAGACCCAGTACTTC.

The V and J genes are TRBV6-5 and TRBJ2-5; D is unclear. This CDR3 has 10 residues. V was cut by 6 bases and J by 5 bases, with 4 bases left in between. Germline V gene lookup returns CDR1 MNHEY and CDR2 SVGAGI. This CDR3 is CASRRETQYF. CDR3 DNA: TGTGCCAGCAGACGGGAGACCCAGTACTTC.

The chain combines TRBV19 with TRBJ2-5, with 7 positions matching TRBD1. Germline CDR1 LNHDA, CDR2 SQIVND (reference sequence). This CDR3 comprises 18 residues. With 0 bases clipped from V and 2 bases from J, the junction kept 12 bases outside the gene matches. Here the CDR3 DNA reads TGTGCCAGTAGTATAGATCGAAAGGGGGCGGTGGTTCAAGAGACCCAGTACTTC. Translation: CASSIDRKGAVVQETQYF.